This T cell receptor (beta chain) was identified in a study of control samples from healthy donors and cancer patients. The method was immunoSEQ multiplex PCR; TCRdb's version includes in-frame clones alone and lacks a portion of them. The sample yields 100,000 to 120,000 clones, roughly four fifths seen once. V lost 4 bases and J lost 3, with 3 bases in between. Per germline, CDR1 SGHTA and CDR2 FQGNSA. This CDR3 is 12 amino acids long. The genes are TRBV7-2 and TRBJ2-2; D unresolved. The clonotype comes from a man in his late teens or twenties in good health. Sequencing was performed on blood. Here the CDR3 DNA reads TGTGCCAGCAGCTCCGACACCGGGGAGCTGTTTTTT. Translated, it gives CASSSDTGELFF.